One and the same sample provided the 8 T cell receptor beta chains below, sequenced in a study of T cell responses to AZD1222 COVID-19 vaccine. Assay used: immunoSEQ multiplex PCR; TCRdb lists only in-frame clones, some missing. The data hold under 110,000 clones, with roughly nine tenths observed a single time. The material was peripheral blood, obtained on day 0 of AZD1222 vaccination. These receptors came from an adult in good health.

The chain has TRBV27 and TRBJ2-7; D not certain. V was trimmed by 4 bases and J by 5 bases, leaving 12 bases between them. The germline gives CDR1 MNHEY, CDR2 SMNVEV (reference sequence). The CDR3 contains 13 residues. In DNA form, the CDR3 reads TGTGCCAGCAGTTACAGCGCTGCTGACGAGCAGTACTTC. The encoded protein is CASSYSAADEQYF.

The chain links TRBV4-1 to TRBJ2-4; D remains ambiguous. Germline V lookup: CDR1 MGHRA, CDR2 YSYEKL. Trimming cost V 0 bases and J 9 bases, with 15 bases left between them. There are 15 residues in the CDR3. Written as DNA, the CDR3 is TGCGCCAGCAGCCAAGATCTCTCAGCAACCGGCATTCAGTACTTC. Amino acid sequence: CASSQDLSATGIQYF.

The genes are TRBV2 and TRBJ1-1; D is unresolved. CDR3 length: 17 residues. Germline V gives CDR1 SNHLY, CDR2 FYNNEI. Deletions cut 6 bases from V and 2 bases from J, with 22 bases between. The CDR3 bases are TGTGCCAGCAGAGGTGTTCGGGCCACAGTACGCAACACTGAAGCTTTCTTT. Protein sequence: CASRGVRATVRNTEAFF.

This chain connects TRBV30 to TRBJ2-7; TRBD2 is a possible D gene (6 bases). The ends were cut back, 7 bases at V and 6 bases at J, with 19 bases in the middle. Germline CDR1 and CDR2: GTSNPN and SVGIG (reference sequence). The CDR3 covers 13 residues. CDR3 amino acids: CAFSGTSNGEQYF. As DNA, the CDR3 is TGTGCCTTCTCCGGGACTTCAAACGGCGAGCAGTACTTC.

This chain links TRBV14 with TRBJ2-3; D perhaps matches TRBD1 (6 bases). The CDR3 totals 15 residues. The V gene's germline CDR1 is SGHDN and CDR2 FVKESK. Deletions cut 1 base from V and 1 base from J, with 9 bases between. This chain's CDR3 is CASSQATGRTDTQYF. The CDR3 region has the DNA TGTGCCAGCAGCCAAGCAACAGGGCGCACAGATACGCAGTATTTT.

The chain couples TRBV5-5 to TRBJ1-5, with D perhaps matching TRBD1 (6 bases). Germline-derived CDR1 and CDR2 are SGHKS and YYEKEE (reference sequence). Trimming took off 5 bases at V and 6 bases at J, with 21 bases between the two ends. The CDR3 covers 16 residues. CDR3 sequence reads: CASSKTPGATAQPQHF. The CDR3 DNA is TGTGCCAGCAGTAAAACCCCGGGGGCCACGGCTCAGCCCCAGCATTTT. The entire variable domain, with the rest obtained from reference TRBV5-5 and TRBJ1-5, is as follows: DAGVTQSPTHLIKTRGQQVTLRCSPISGHKSVSWYQQVLGQGPQFIFQYYEKEERGRGNFPDRFSARQFPNYSSELNVNALLLGDSALYLCASSKTPGATAQPQHFGDGTRLSIL.

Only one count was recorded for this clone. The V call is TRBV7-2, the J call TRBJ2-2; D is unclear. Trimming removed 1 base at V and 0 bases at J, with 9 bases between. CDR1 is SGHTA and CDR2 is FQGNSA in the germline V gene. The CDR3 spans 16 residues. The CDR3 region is CASSLEAPSNTGELFF. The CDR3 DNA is TGTGCCAGCAGCTTAGAGGCGCCATCGAACACCGGGGAGCTGTTTTTT.

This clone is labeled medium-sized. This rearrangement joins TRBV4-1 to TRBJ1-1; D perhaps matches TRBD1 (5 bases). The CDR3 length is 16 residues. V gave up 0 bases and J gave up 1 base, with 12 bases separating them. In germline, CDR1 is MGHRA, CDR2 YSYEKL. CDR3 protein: CASSQEEVGGNTEAFF. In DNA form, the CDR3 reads TGCGCCAGCAGCCAAGAAGAGGTCGGGGGGAACACTGAAGCTTTCTTT.